This T cell receptor beta chain was identified in a study of blood T cell repertoires in COVID-19. Study as a whole: In each case, the material was cDNA or gDNA derived from T cells, B-cell-depleted T cells, or PBMCs.

Authors' processing steps: Amplification with reference gene primers provided the estimates of nucleated cell counts. Clones were read by immunoSEQ multiplex PCR, and TCRdb kept only the in-frame ones, dropping some. V, J and clone size derive from that table, while D and trimming were established from the DNA sequence. The table records about 220,000 clones, roughly 82% of them present only once. Unmatched junction bases numbered 4, after V lost 5 bases and J lost 1 base. The CDR3 length is 15 residues. Germline CDR1 is SGHVS and CDR2 is FQNEAQ. This clonotype was obtained from a man over 45 with active or convalescent COVID-19. The sequenced material came from peripheral blood. The chain combines TRBV7-8 with TRBJ1-1, with 10 bases matching TRBD1. The CDR3 bases are TGTGCCAGCAGCGAGGACAGGGGGACGAACACTGAAGCTTTCTTT. It specifies CASSEDRGTNTEAFF. Full variable domain (outside the CDR3, taken from reference TRBV7-8 and TRBJ1-1): GAGVSQSPRYKVAKRGQDVALRCDPISGHVSLFWYQQALGQGPEFLTYFQNEAQLDKSGLPSDRFFAERPEGSVSTLKIQRTQQEDSAVYLCASSEDRGTNTEAFFGQGTRLTVV.